This TCR beta chain is from a study of T cell clusters in autoimmune cytopenias. Study information: TRB sequencing had a median approximately 53,000 reads and 2,500 or so distinct clonotypes per sample.

One tube held mixed TRB-A and TRB-B primer pools for touch-down PCR. TCRdb re-called the multiplex PCR reads and catalogs CDR3 proteins one per entry, DNA excluded. This table lists roughly 6,200 distinct CDR3 sequences. Germline values: CDR1 LNHDA, CDR2 SQIVND (reference sequence). The CDR3 runs to 15 residues. This clonotype is called medium-sized based on its frequency. TRB was amplified from 250 ng of peripheral blood genomic DNA per sample. This sample also belongs to another study, concerning T cell repertoires in aging, cancer and after chemotherapy. That source adds: In cancer patients, declining TCR diversity with age involved lost richness and lost evenness.

This clonotype was sampled from a human donor in good health. The sequencing sample was made of peripheral blood. This chain uses TRBV19 with TRBJ1-5; no DNA is available, so the TRBD1 call from TCRdb remains unchecked. The CDR3 loop reads CASFPRGSSNQPQHF.